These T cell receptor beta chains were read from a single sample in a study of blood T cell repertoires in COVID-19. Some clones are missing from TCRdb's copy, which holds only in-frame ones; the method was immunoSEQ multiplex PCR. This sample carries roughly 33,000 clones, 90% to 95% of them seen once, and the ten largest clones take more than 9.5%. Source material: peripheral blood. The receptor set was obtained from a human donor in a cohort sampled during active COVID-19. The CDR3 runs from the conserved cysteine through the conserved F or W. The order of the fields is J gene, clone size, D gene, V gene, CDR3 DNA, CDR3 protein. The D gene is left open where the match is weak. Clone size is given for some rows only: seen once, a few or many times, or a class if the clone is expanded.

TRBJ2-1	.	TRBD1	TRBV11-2	TGTGCCAGCAGTCGGAACAGGGACAGCGCTGAGCAGTTCTTC	CASSRNRDSAEQFF
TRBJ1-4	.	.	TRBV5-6	TGTGCCAGCAGCTTGGACAGGGTCGGGGAAAAACTGTTTTTT	CASSLDRVGEKLFF
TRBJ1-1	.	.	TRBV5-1	TGCGCCAGCAGCTTGGATAGATCCTTCACTGAAGCTTTCTTT	CASSLDRSFTEAFF
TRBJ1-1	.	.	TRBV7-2	TGTGCCAGCAGCTTAGTGGCCAGCGGGGGCACTGAAGCTTTCTTT	CASSLVASGGTEAFF
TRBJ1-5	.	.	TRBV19	TGTGCCAGTAGTGCCGGGATCGGCCAGCCCCAGCATTTT	CASSAGIGQPQHF
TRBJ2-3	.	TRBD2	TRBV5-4	TGTGCCAGCAGCATGACTAGCGGGAGGGCCTCAGATACGCAGTATTTT	CASSMTSGRASDTQYF
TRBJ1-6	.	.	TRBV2	TGTGCCAGCACCTCGCTTAGTAATTCACCCCTCCACTTT	CASTSLSNSPLHF
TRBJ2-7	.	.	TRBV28	TGTGCCAGCAGCGCGGGCGGGTCCCCCTCCTACGAGCAGTACTTC	CASSAGGSPSYEQYF
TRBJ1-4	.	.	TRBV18	TGTGCCAGCTCACCGGGAACGGGGAATGAAAAACTGTTTTTT	CASSPGTGNEKLFF
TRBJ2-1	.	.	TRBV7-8	TGTGCCAGCAGCATACTTCTTTGGGGCGGGACAGTCTCCTACAATGAGCAGTTCTTC	CASSILLWGGTVSYNEQFF
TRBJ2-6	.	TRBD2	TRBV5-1	TGCGCCAGCAGCTCCGGGACTAGCGGAAGCTCTGGGGCCAACGTCCTGACTTTC	CASSSGTSGSSGANVLTF
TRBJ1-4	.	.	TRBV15	TGTGCCACCAGCAGAGATGCGGTAGTCAATGAAAAACTGTTTTTT	CATSRDAVVNEKLFF
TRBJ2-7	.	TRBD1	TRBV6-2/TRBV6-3	TGTGCCAGCAGTCCGCTATTTAGGACAGGGACCTACGAGCAGTACTTC	CASSPLFRTGTYEQYF
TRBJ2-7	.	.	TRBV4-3	TGCGCCAGCAGCCAAGCAGTCGGACAGTACGAGCAGTACTTC	CASSQAVGQYEQYF
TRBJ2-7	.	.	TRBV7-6	TGTGCCAGCAGCTTAGCGCCTCCCCCGAGGGGGTACGGGGACGAGCAGTACTTC	CASSLAPPPRGYGDEQYF
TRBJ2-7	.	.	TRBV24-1	TGTGCCACCAGTGATTTCAGGGCCCGTACCTACGAGCAGTACTTC	CATSDFRARTYEQYF
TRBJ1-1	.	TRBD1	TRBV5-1	TGCGCCAGCAGCTTGGCAGGGGGCGGCACTGAAGCTTTCTTT	CASSLAGGGTEAFF
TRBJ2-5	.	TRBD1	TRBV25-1	TGTGCCAGCAGTGATCTACAGGGGGCTCGGGAGACCCCATACTTC	CASSDLQGARETPYF
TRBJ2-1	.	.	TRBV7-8	TGTGCCAGCAGCTTAGGGGCCCCCCCAAATGAGCAGTTCTTC	CASSLGAPPNEQFF
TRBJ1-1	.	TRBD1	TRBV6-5	TGTGCCAGCAGAAAACCGGGACAGGGGGCGTCAGCTTTCTTT	CASRKPGQGASAFF
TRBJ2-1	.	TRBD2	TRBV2	TGTGCCAGCAGTTCCGGACTAGCGGGAGCACGGGAGCAGTTCTTC	CASSSGLAGAREQFF
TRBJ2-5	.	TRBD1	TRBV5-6	TGTGCCAGCAAAAACCCAGGGGGCGAGGAGACCCAGTACTTC	CASKNPGGEETQYF
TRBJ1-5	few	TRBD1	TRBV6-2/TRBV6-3	TGTGCCAGCAGTTCCGCCGGGACAGGGAATCAGCCCCAGCATTTT	CASSSAGTGNQPQHF
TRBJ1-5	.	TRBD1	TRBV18	TGTGCCAGCTCACCTCGACAGGGCCCCTATCAGCCCCAGCATTTT	CASSPRQGPYQPQHF
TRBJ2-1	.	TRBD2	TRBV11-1	TGTGCCAGCAGCTTAGGTGGACTAGCGAATGAGCAGTTCTTC	CASSLGGLANEQFF
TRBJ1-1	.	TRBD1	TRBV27	TGTGCCAGCAGTTTAGCACAGGGGGCGGCTAAAGCTTTCTTT	CASSLAQGAAKAFF
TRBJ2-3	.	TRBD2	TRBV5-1	TGCGCCAGCAGCTCAGCTAGCGGGGGCACAGATACGCAGTATTTT	CASSSASGGTDTQYF